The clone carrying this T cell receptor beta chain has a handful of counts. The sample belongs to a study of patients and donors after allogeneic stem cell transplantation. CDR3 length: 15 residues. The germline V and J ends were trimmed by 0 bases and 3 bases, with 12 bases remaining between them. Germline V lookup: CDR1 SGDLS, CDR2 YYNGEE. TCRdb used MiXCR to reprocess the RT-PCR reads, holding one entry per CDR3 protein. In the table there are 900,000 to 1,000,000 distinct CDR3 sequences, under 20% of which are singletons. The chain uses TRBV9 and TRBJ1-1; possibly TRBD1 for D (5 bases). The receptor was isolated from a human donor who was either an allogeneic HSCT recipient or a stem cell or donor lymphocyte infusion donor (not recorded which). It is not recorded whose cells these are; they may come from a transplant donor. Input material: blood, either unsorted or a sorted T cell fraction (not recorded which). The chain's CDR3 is CASSVEAGRYTEAFF. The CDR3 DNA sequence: TGTGCCAGCAGCGTAGAAGCAGGGAGATACACTGAAGCTTTCTTT.